Below, one TCR beta chain is given with its context. As originally analysed: Amplification with reference gene primers provided the estimates of nucleated cell counts. This table comes from immunoSEQ multiplex PCR, and its TCRdb copy is limited to in-frame clones, with some not included. V, J and clone size were drawn from that table, and D and trimming were deduced from the DNA. The sample includes tens of thousands of clones, 75% to 85% of them seen just once. This entry comes from a study of blood T cell repertoires in COVID-19. V lost 1 base to trimming and J lost 8 bases; unmatched junction nucleotides: 5. The CDR3 contains 14 residues. The germline V gene has CDR1 SGHNT and CDR2 YENEEA.

The chain carries TRBV11-3 and TRBJ2-1, with 7 positions matching TRBD2. The sequencing sample was made of peripheral blood. The TCR originated in a man aged 65 to 85 with acute or convalescent COVID-19. CDR3: CASSLVAGVDEQFF. The CDR3 nucleotides read TGTGCCAGCAGCTTAGTGGCGGGGGTGGATGAGCAGTTCTTC.